These T cell receptor beta chains were read from a single sample in a study of cytomegalovirus exposure and HLA in healthy donors. TCRdb's copy holds only in-frame clones and misses some; the assay was immunoSEQ multiplex PCR. Among about 200,000 clones listed, roughly 80% were seen once. Sequences were obtained from PBMCs. These receptors all come from a woman in her forties in good health and CMV-seronegative. The CDR3 runs from the conserved cysteine through the conserved F or W.

TRBV27,CASGSARTRTYEQYF
TRBV7-6,CASSFATGLSSYEQYF
TRBV10-3,CAISEPSAGKYSGANVLTF
TRBV27,CASSLYKTGSYEQYF
TRBV2,CASSEVGTPSYGYTF
TRBV29-1,CSAGQAEAFF
TRBV18,CASSPDGGNYGYTF
TRBV10-1,CASSDDGEGITDTQYF
TRBV29-1,CSVVSGVGYGYTF
TRBV11-2,CASSLRTGGGYTF
TRBV4-1,CASSQDRAPGDQPQHF